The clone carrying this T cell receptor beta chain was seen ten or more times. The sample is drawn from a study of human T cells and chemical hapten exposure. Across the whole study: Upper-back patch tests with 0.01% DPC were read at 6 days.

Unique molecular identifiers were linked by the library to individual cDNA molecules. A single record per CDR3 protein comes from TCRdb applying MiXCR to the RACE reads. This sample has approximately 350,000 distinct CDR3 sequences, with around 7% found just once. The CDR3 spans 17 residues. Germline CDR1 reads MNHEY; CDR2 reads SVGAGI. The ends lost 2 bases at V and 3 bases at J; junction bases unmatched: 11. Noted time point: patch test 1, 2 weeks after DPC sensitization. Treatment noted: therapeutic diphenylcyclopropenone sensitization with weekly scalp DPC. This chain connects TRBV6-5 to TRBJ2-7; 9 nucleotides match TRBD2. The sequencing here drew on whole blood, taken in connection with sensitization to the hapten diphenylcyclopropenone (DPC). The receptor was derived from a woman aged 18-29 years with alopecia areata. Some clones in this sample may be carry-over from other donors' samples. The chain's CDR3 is CASSYTLYGGGDYEQYF. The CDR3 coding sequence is TGTGCCAGCAGTTACACCCTCTATGGCGGGGGGGACTACGAGCAGTACTTC.